This T cell receptor beta chain was obtained from a study of cytomegalovirus exposure and HLA in healthy donors. The CDR3 is 15 residues long. Germline V CDR1 and CDR2: SSHAT, FNYEAQ (reference sequence). Unmatched junction bases numbered 2, after V lost 4 bases and J lost 0 bases. The study's findings and limits: A likely sequencing artifact accounted for one observed cluster of highly shared sequence variants.

The PCR ran on 60 Vbeta and 13 Jbeta primers. TCRdb's table, derived via immunoSEQ multiplex PCR, lists solely in-frame clones and lacks some. The sample shows some 120,000 clones, approximately 80% of them seen only once. To note about this clone: Its antigen is still unknown.

This TCR was recovered from a man aged 40-50 years in good health and CMV-seronegative. The sample was PBMCs. The gene calls are TRBV7-7 and TRBJ2-2, with TRBD1 matching 7 bases. The CDR3 is CASSWDSANTGELFF. The CDR3 DNA reads TGTGCCAGCAGCTGGGACAGTGCGAACACCGGGGAGCTGTTTTTT. The full variable domain, with the rest looked up from reference TRBV7-7 and TRBJ2-2, is GAGVSQSPRYKVTKRGQDVTLRCDPISSHATLYWYQQALGQGPEFLTYFNYEAQPDKSGLPSDRFSAERPEGSISTLTIQRTEQRDSAMYRCASSWDSANTGELFFGEGSRLTVL.